This TCR beta chain was retrieved from a study of Tregs in tolerant kidney transplant recipients. Study results and caveats: Tregs expanded with activated donor B cells seemed most donor-specific. In tolerant patients, donor-specific Tregs outgrew total Tregs, suggesting antigen-driven expansion.

Unstimulated Tregs (CD4+CD25+CD127-) and CD4+CD25- non-Tregs were sorted from PBMCs. About this clone itself: Its antigen is still unknown.

The repertoire was sequenced with immunoSEQ multiplex PCR; TCRdb's copy has only in-frame clones and lacks some. The sample contains some 71,000 clones, approximately 91% of which appear only once. CDR3 length equals 13 residues. The sequence was collected from a human donor who received a combined kidney and bone marrow transplant. The sample here was CD4+ T cells from blood, taken before the transplant. This chain joins TRBV21-1 and TRBJ2-7; no check of the table's D call, TRBD2, against the DNA was made. TRBV21-1 is marked as a pseudogene. The CDR3 DNA reads TGTGCCAGCAGCAATATGGACTTAAGCGAGCAGTACTTC. Translating gives CASSNMDLSEQYF.